These 7 T cell receptor beta chains share one sample of origin, sequenced in a study of T cell responses to AZD1222 COVID-19 vaccine. Repertoires were generated with immunoSEQ multiplex PCR, while TCRdb's copy carries only in-frame clones and drops some. This table holds some 100,000 clones, roughly nine tenths found once. The input for sequencing was peripheral blood, taken 28 days after the second AZD1222 dose. All receptors derive from an adult who received the AZD1222 COVID-19 vaccine.

V usage is TRBV6-6 and J usage is TRBJ1-5; D gene unclear. CDR3 length: 13 residues. The V gene lost 0 bases and the J gene lost 16 bases, with 16 bases spanning the gap. Germline V lookup: CDR1 MNHNY, CDR2 SVGAGI (reference sequence). CDR3 coding DNA: TGTGCCAGCAGTTACTCATCCGTGGGGTTCGACCATTTT. Translated, it gives CASSYSSVGFDHF.

This chain joins TRBV29-1 and TRBJ1-1, with 7 bases identical to TRBD1. Trimming took 5 bases from V and 1 from J; bases not matched to a gene: 1. This CDR3 spans 12 amino acids. CDR1 and CDR2 from the germline V gene are SQVTM and ANQGSEA. The CDR3 bases are TGCAGCGTTAGACAGGGGAACACTGAAGCTTTCTTT. This translates into CSVRQGNTEAFF.

In DNA form, the CDR3 reads TGTGCCAGCAGTTACGGACGGGGGGCTGGGGGCTACACCTTC. Protein: CASSYGRGAGGYTF. J is TRBJ1-2 and V is TRBV6-5, with a weak D call TRBD1 (6 bases). The V end was cut by 2 bases, the J end by 8 bases, with 15 bases between. The CDR3 consists of 14 residues. Germline values: CDR1 MNHEY, CDR2 SVGAGI.

Note on this clone: Additional DNA sequences in this sample encode the identical CDR3. The rearrangement links TRBV28 to TRBJ1-2; tentatively, D is TRBD1 (6 bases). CDR3 size: 14 residues. The germline V gene has CDR1 MDHEN and CDR2 SYDVKM. Trimming took 2 bases from V and 4 from J, leaving 11 bases between them. CDR3 coding DNA: TGTGCCAGCAGTTTACAGGGAGGGGGCTATGGCTACACCTTC. Translated, it gives CASSLQGGGYGYTF.

The V and J genes are TRBV7-2 and TRBJ1-5; D call uncertain. Germline lookup yields CDR1 SGHTA and CDR2 FQGNSA. V dropped 5 bases and J dropped 1 base, with 6 bases sitting between them. The length of the CDR3 is 13 residues. CDR3 protein: CASSPSSNQPQHF. CDR3 DNA: TGTGCCAGCAGCCCCAGCAGCAATCAGCCCCAGCATTTT. The variable domain in full, with the rest retrieved from reference TRBV7-2 and TRBJ1-5, is GAGVSQSPSNKVTEKGKDVELRCDPISGHTALYWYRQSLGQGLEFLIYFQGNSAPDKSGLPSDRFSAERTGGSVSTLTIQRTQQEDSAVYLCASSPSSNQPQHFGDGTRLSIL.

The sample holds one count of this clone. This rearrangement joins TRBV15 to TRBJ1-4; no reliable D call. The CDR3 spans 16 residues. Germline assignment: CDR1 LNHNV and CDR2 YYDKDF (reference sequence). The germline V and J ends were trimmed by 1 base and 8 bases, with 17 bases remaining between them. In DNA form, the CDR3 reads TGTGCCACCAGCAGAGTTGGTAAGGCAGCGAGCGAAAAACTGTTTTTT. Protein product: CATSRVGKAASEKLFF.

The gene calls are TRBV21-1 and TRBJ2-7; the table's D gene call, TRBD2, was not cross checked with the DNA. TRBV21-1 is flagged as a pseudogene. This CDR3 contains 17 residues. CDR3 protein: CASSGTLARGYSYEQYF. The CDR3, as DNA: TGTGCCAGCAGCGGAACTCTAGCTCGTGGTTACTCCTACGAGCAGTACTTC.